This TCR beta chain was identified in a study of vaccination effects on CD4 cells after COVID-19. Before sequencing, viral peptide pools were used by the ViraFEST assay to expand antigen-specific CD4+ T cells. Cultured cells yielded isolated CD4+ T cells after 10 to 11 days. Two doses of BNT162b2 or mRNA-1273 vaccine were administered to participants. PBMC cultures contained 1.5 million to 2 million cells per well, approximately 10 IU/ml IL-2 and 10 ug/ml peptides. The ends lost 0 bases at V and 6 bases at J; junction bases unmatched: 2. From germline, CDR1 is PRHDT and CDR2 FYEKMQ (reference sequence). This CDR3 has 14 amino acids. Produced via immunoSEQ multiplex PCR; TCRdb's table is partial and in-frame only. Seen here are approximately 29,000 clones, over 70% observed once, and the top ten hold roughly 10%. Concerning this clone itself: Its antigen is undetermined.

This clonotype was sampled from a human donor who received a COVID-19 vaccine. The sample here was CD4+ T cells from PBMCs cultured with HCoV-NL63 spike peptides, taken after COVID-19 vaccination. V usage is TRBV13 and J usage is TRBJ2-1; TRBD2 agrees at 7 bases. CDR3: CASSLGGLVNEQFF. The DNA for the CDR3 is TGTGCCAGCAGCTTAGGAGGACTAGTCAATGAGCAGTTCTTC. Based on the CDR3 plus reference TRBV13 and TRBJ2-1, the full variable domain is AAGVIQSPRHLIKEKRETATLKCYPIPRHDTVYWYQQGPGQDPQFLISFYEKMQSDKGSIPDRFSAQQFSDYHSELNMSSLELGDSALYFCASSLGGLVNEQFFGPGTRLTVL.